This T cell receptor (beta chain) came from a study of blood T cell repertoires in COVID-19. Turning to the study itself: The United States, Italy and Spain supplied acute and convalescent COVID-19 samples. T cells, B-cell-depleted T cells, or PBMCs supplied cDNA or gDNA.

The CDR3 is made up of 14 amino acids. The V gene's germline CDR1 is SGHKS and CDR2 YYEKEE (reference sequence). V shed 2 bases and J shed 1 base, with 9 bases lying between them. Original analysis: Reference gene primer amplification yielded estimated nucleated cell counts. Generated by immunoSEQ multiplex PCR, the TCRdb table keeps only in-frame clones and is missing some. Clone size and V and J calls were adopted from that table, with D and trimming inferred from the DNA. Of approximately 250,000 clones listed, approximately 83% were seen once; the top ten hold 6.5% to 9%. V is TRBV5-5 and J is TRBJ1-1, with D perhaps TRBD1 (5 bases). Sequencing input: peripheral blood. The receptor's source is a woman in her 50s with acute or convalescent COVID-19. CDR3 DNA sequence: TGTGCCAGCAGCTTTTCAGGGCAGAACACTGAAGCTTTCTTT. This encodes CASSFSGQNTEAFF.